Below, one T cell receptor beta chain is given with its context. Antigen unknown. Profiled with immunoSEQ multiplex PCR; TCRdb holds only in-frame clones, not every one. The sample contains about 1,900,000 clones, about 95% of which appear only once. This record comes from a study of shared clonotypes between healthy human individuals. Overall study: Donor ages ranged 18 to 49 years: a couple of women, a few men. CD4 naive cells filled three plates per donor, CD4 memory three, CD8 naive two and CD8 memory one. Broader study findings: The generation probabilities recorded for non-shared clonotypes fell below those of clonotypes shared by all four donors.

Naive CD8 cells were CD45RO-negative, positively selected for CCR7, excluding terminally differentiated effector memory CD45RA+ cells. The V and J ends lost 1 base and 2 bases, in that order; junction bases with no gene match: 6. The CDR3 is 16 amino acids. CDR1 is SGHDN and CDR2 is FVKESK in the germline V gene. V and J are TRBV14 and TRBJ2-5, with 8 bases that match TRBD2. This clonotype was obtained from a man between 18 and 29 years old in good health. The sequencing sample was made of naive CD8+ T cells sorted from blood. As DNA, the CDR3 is TGTGCCAGCAGCCAAGGGATAGCGGGACTACAAGAGACCCAGTACTTC. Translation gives CASSQGIAGLQETQYF.